Described below is a single TCR beta chain sequence and its context. This sample is drawn from a study of OX40 agonist ivuxolimab in advanced cancers. Profiled with immunoSEQ multiplex PCR; TCRdb holds only in-frame clones, not every one. The data hold approximately 80,000 clones, with less than 95% observed a single time. This sample comprised CD4+ or CD8+ T cells sorted from blood, obtained in a trial of the OX40 agonist ivuxolimab. The source is an adult with an advanced solid tumor such as melanoma, head and neck, liver or kidney cancer.

This CDR3 is CASSAIDRIDEQYF. The CDR3 DNA reads TGTGCCAGCAGCGCGATAGACAGGATCGACGAGCAGTACTTC. The rearrangement joins TRBV9 to TRBJ2-7, with a possible D match to TRBD1 (6 bases). V was trimmed by 3 bases and J by 5 bases, leaving 15 bases between them. The germline gives CDR1 SGDLS, CDR2 YYNGEE. There are 14 residues in the CDR3.